The 14 T cell receptor beta chains below all came from one sample that was sequenced in a study of Tregs in tolerant kidney transplant recipients. Sequencing used immunoSEQ multiplex PCR; TCRdb keeps in-frame clones, though not all of them. The sample table sets out around 33,000 clones. The specimen comprised CD8+ T cells from blood, sampled before the transplant. All receptors come from a human donor who received a combined kidney and bone marrow transplant.

With respect to this clone: An end of the junction does not agree with germline; a read error may underlie this. With the read ending 3 residues before the CDR3 end, the germline J gene is used to fill in that end. This rearrangement joins TRBV4-2 to TRBJ2-7, with 12 bases aligning to TRBD2. Germline V gene lookup returns CDR1 LGHNA and CDR2 YNFKEQ. CDR3 length: 15 amino acids. CDR3 region: CASSQLAGGPYEQYF. CDR3 DNA (partial): TGCGCCAGCAGCCAGCTAGCGGGAGGGCCCTACGAG.

Concerning this clone: Read data end 3 residues before the CDR3 end; the end is taken from the germline J gene. The chain recombines TRBV29-1 with TRBJ2-1; 13 bases map to TRBD2. With 7 bases clipped from V and 0 bases from J, the junction kept 6 bases outside the gene matches. Per the germline V gene, CDR1 is SQVTM and CDR2 is ANQGSEA. The CDR3 length is 16 residues. CDR3 residues: CSAAGLAGSSYNEQFF. CDR3 bases read: TGCAGCGCCGCGGGACTAGCGGGGAGCTCCTACAATGAG.

As to this clone: The CDR3 extends 3 residues past the end of the read, so its final part is completed from the germline J gene. The chain uses TRBV30 and TRBJ2-2; 8 bases map to TRBD1. The V gene's germline CDR1 is GTSNPN and CDR2 SVGIG (reference sequence). CDR3 size: 14 residues. V shed 3 bases, J shed 3 bases, and the junction held 3 bases outside the gene matches. The CDR3 region is CAWRDRADTGELFF. The covered CDR3 bases are TGTGCCTGGAGGGACAGGGCCGACACCGGGGAG.

With respect to this clone: The read ends 3 residues early relative to the CDR3; the germline J gene fills the gap. J is TRBJ1-2 and V is TRBV30, with TRBD1 identical over 8 bases. Germline CDR1 and CDR2: GTSNPN and SVGIG (reference sequence). This CDR3 is 16 amino acids long. Trimming took 4 bases from V and 5 from J; bases not matched to a gene: 15. Here the CDR3 reads CAWTRGQVSNVYGYTF. CDR3 bases read: TGTGCCTGGACCAGGGGACAGGTCTCAAACGTTTATGGC.

Comment on this clone: The observed sequence ends 3 residues before the CDR3 terminus, with the missing tail filled in from the germline J gene. This sequence joins TRBV18 and TRBJ1-4; D not certain. CDR1 KGHSH and CDR2 LQKENI come from the germline V gene. The CDR3 consists of 16 residues. Between the trimmed V and J ends, which lost 1 base and 0 bases, there was a span of 9 bases. The sequenced part of the CDR3 DNA is TGTGCCAGCTCACCACTGCCCGAGGCAACTAATGAAAAA. The encoded protein is CASSPLPEATNEK. The entire CDR3 is CASSPLPEATNEKLFF.

About this clone: The read falls 3 residues short of the CDR3 end, and the missing part is taken from the germline J gene. This sequence joins TRBV9 and TRBJ2-3, with unresolved D. Trimming stripped 0 bases from V and 2 bases from J, with 10 bases between. The CDR3 spans 15 residues. Germline loops: CDR1 SGDLS, CDR2 YYNGEE. The CDR3 bases that were read are TGTGCCAGCAGCGTAGCCAGGTCCCCCACAGATACG. Translating it yields CASSVARSPTDT. The entire CDR3 is CASSVARSPTDTQYF.

Concerning this clone: The observed sequence ends 3 residues before the CDR3 terminus, with the missing tail filled in from the germline J gene. This chain uses TRBV5-1 with TRBJ2-2; the match to TRBD2 covers 14 bases. J gave up 1 base and V 9 bases, and 11 bases lay outside the gene matches. Germline CDR1 is SGHRS and CDR2 is YFSETQ. This CDR3 region has 18 residues. The DNA read from the CDR3 is TGCGCCACCTACCCGGGACTAGCGGGAGAACTGAACACCGGGGAG. Amino acids: CATYPGLAGELNTGE. The whole CDR3 reads CATYPGLAGELNTGELFF.

Concerning this clone itself: The missing CDR3 end, 3 residues past where the read stops, is filled in from the germline J gene. This chain uses TRBV7-6 with TRBJ2-7; D uncertain. The germline V gene encodes CDR1 SGHVS and CDR2 FNYEAQ. Between the trimmed V and J ends, which lost 5 bases and 4 bases, there was a span of 18 bases. The CDR3 contains 15 residues. CDR3: CASSQGPGDTYEQYF. The sequenced CDR3 bases are TGTGCCAGCAGCCAAGGCCCAGGTGATACTTACGAG. Together with reference TRBV7-6 and TRBJ2-7, the CDR3 gives the full variable domain: GAGVSQSPRYKVTKRGQDVALRCDPISGHVSLYWYRQALGQGPEFLTYFNYEAQQDKSGLPNDRFSAERPEGSISTLTIQRTEQRDSAMYRCASSQGPGDTYEQYFGPGTRLTVT.

With regard to this clone: The read falls 3 residues short of the CDR3 end, and the missing part is taken from the germline J gene. The chain is built from TRBV19 and TRBJ1-1, with D tentatively TRBD1 (5 bases). This CDR3 has 12 residues. CDR1 is LNHDA and CDR2 is SQIVND in the germline V gene (reference sequence). V was pared by 9 bases and J by 7 bases, with 15 bases between. CDR3 sequence reads: CASGVGGDEAFF. The sequenced part of the CDR3 DNA is TGTGCCAGCGGGGTTGGGGGGGATGAA.

About this clone: The read ends 3 residues before the CDR3 terminus; that terminus is restored from the germline J gene. The chain is built from TRBV20-1 and TRBJ2-7; perhaps TRBD2 as D (7 bases). With 5 bases removed from V and 3 bases from J, the gap between germline ends came to 14 bases. Germline V gives CDR1 DFQATT, CDR2 SNEGSKA (reference sequence). The CDR3 sequence is 13 residues long. Partial CDR3 DNA: TGCAGTGCTGACGGGGGGCAGGGCTACGAG. The encoded protein is CSADGGQGYE. The entire CDR3 reads CSADGGQGYEQYF.

A word on this clone: The CDR3 end falls 3 residues outside the read, so it is completed with the germline J gene. This chain links TRBV29-1 with TRBJ2-1, with D tentatively TRBD2 (7 bases). V lost 4 bases and J lost 6, with 16 bases in between. The CDR3 covers 14 residues. Per germline, CDR1 SQVTM and CDR2 ANQGSEA. CDR3 bases read: TGCAGCGTTGTGGGGGGGGCGTCGTCCAATGAG. This sequence encodes CSVVGGASSNE. The whole CDR3 sequence reads CSVVGGASSNEQFF.

Points on this clone: The sequenced fragment ends 3 residues before the CDR3 boundary, so the rest is inferred from the germline J gene. This sequence joins TRBV6-2 or TRBV6-3 and TRBJ2-7; D might be TRBD2 (6 bases). The CDR3 length is 13 residues. CDR1 and CDR2 from the germline V gene are MNHEY and SVGEGT. V was cut by 8 bases and J by 2 bases, with 13 bases left in between. CDR3: CASGRRATYEQYF. CDR3 bases read: TGTGCCAGCGGAAGGAGGGCCACCTACGAG.

Comments on this clone: The read falls 3 residues short of the CDR3 end, and the missing part is taken from the germline J gene. The chain is built from TRBV19 and TRBJ1-5; D remains unclear. CDR1 is LNHDA and CDR2 is SQIVND in the germline V gene (reference sequence). The CDR3 spans 12 residues. The germline V and J ends were trimmed by 8 bases and 7 bases, with 12 bases remaining between them. The sequenced CDR3 bases are TGTGCCAGTCGGATGTCCGGGCAGCCC. Protein product: CASRMSGQP. The whole CDR3 region reads CASRMSGQPQHF.

Worth noting for this clone: Read data end 3 residues before the CDR3 end; the end is taken from the germline J gene. The chain recombines TRBV19 with TRBJ1-5; D might be TRBD1 (6 bases). CDR1 is LNHDA and CDR2 is SQIVND in the germline V gene (reference sequence). The CDR3 has 15 residues. Between the trimmed V and J ends, which lost 1 base and 2 bases, there was a span of 9 bases. CDR3 sequence: CASSIGGQGNQPQHF. CDR3 DNA (partial): TGTGCCAGTAGTATAGGGGGGCAGGGCAATCAGCCC.